Presented here are 9 T cell receptor beta chains from one specimen sequenced in a study of T cell responses to AZD1222 COVID-19 vaccine. Some clones are missing from TCRdb's copy, which holds only in-frame ones; the method was immunoSEQ multiplex PCR. The data contain about 200,000 clones, around 88% of them singletons. The sequenced sample was peripheral blood, obtained on day 0 of AZD1222 vaccination. The source is an adult in good health.

The chain joins TRBV6-2 or TRBV6-3 to TRBJ1-2; D unresolved. Germline V gene lookup returns CDR1 MNHEY and CDR2 SVGEGT. V was cut by 5 bases and J by 5 bases, with 12 bases left in between. The CDR3 is 13 amino acids. CDR3 in amino acids: CASSLPGRYGYTF. DNA of the CDR3: TGTGCCAGCAGTCTCCCCGGGAGATATGGCTACACCTTC.

V is TRBV7-2 and J is TRBJ1-2; 7 nucleotides agree with TRBD1. This CDR3 region has 15 residues. The germline CDR1 and CDR2 sequences are SGHTA and FQGNSA. The V segment lost 5 bases and the J segment 2 bases; nucleotides outside the gene matches: 8. The CDR3 sequence: CASSPGGAFNYGYTF. The CDR3 DNA follows: TGTGCCAGCAGCCCAGGGGGGGCTTTCAACTATGGCTACACCTTC.

The chain links TRBV9 to TRBJ2-1, with TRBD2 identical over 10 bases. Germline CDR1 SGDLS, CDR2 YYNGEE. The CDR3 totals 15 residues. V trimming: 3 bases; J trimming: 10 bases; junction bases outside the gene matches: 10. CDR3 region: CASSAGLAVEREQFF. For the CDR3, the DNA is TGTGCCAGCAGCGCCGGACTAGCGGTGGAGAGGGAGCAGTTCTTC.

The chain combines TRBV18 with TRBJ1-5; TRBD1 matches 9 bases. The CDR3 contains 15 residues. Trimming at V came to 6 bases and at J to 5 bases, leaving 8 bases not matched to a gene. The germline gives CDR1 KGHSH, CDR2 LQKENI. The CDR3 DNA reads TGTGCCAGCTCTCCCAACCGGGACAGGGATCAGCCCCAGCATTTT. Amino acid sequence: CASSPNRDRDQPQHF.

This chain uses TRBV4-1 with TRBJ1-4, with unresolved D. V lost 1 base and J 3 bases, leaving 9 bases between the germline ends. The CDR3 sequence is 15 residues long. CDR1 and CDR2 (germline): MGHRA, YSYEKL. CDR3 loop: CASSQGYDSNEKLFF. The CDR3 DNA reads TGCGCCAGCAGCCAAGGGTACGATTCTAATGAAAAACTGTTTTTT.

CDR3 sequence reads: CASSHGGERSYGYTF. DNA of the CDR3: TGCGCCAGCAGCCACGGAGGGGAGAGAAGCTATGGCTACACCTTC. This chain connects TRBV4-1 to TRBJ1-2, with D possibly being TRBD1 (5 bases). V lost 3 bases and J lost 4, with 15 bases in between. From germline, CDR1 is MGHRA and CDR2 YSYEKL. There are 15 residues in the CDR3.

This clone has just one count. The chain employs TRBV28 and TRBJ1-1; D uncertain. The V end lost 6 bases, the J end lost 8 bases, and 10 bases lay between the germline ends. Germline-derived CDR1 and CDR2 are MDHEN and SYDVKM. The CDR3 is 11 amino acids. The CDR3 sequence: CASRRRWEAFF. As DNA, the CDR3 is TGTGCCAGCAGGCGGAGGTGGGAAGCTTTCTTT.

V and J are TRBV7-2 and TRBJ2-3; D not resolved. This CDR3 spans 13 amino acids. The germline V and J ends were trimmed by 2 bases and 4 bases, with 7 bases remaining between them. Germline V lookup: CDR1 SGHTA, CDR2 FQGNSA. The CDR3 reads CASSLRRSDTQYF. CDR3 nucleotide sequence: TGTGCCAGCAGCTTAAGGCGTTCAGATACGCAGTATTTT.

This chain's CDR3 is CGSGLAGSANTGELFF. The CDR3 coding sequence is TGTGGTTCGGGACTAGCGGGGTCCGCGAACACCGGGGAGCTGTTTTTT. This rearrangement joins TRBV5-4 to TRBJ2-2, with 13 nucleotides matching TRBD2. This CDR3 is built from 16 residues. The germline CDR1 and CDR2 sequences are SGHNT and YYREEE (reference sequence).